The sequence of this TCR beta chain was determined in a study of control samples from healthy donors and cancer patients (dated by TCRdb to the early 2020s). In regard to this clone: Its antigen is currently not known. One base away there is no much larger clone; base qualities are not given.

Receptors were amplified or captured by the immunoSEQ multiplex PCR assay. What TCRdb holds here is the immuneACCESS table cut down to in-frame rearrangements. Part of the clones is not present; checked against another copy, under half of the missing clones reflect an unresolved V gene, and the others are unexplained. The sample profile shows about 410,000 clones; 75% to 95% of them were found once. The ten largest make up 6% to 7% of the sample. Based on the germline V gene, the CDR1 and CDR2 sequences are LGHNA and YNFKEQ. V trim: 3 bases; J trim: 0 bases; unmatched bases: 13. Measured from the cysteine to the phenylalanine, the CDR3 is 19 residues long. The retained sequence is limited to the CDR3, 57 bases, with the frame set at the first base.

The TCR comes from a middle-aged man with head and neck cancer. The chain is encoded by TRBV4-2 joined to TRBJ2-2, with 7 middle bases fitting TRBD2. The sample consisted of PBMCs. The CDR3 protein: CASSQPFGGGATNTGELFF. The sequence in DNA is TGTGCCAGCAGCCAGCCCTTTGGGGGGGGAGCCACGAACACCGGGGAGCTGTTTTTT.